Listed below are T cell receptor beta chains from one sample, sequenced in a study of sequential checkpoint blockade in melanoma. Here immunoSEQ multiplex PCR was the method, and the copy in TCRdb shows in-frame clones only, minus some. Found here are about 7,900 clones, 20% to 30% of them singletons; the top ten hold 5.5% to 7%. Material: tumor tissue (inferred from file names), obtained from a patient given nivolumab and ipilimumab in sequence. Receptor source: a human donor with melanoma. Each CDR3 is given with its conserved first and last residue. D genes are given only for firm matches. Clone size is not always given. Where it is, it says once, few, many or a class for expanded clones.

d_call	clone_size	v_call	j_call	cdr3_length	cdr3_nt	cdr3_aa
-	-	TRBV30	TRBJ1-2	14	TGTGCCTGGAGTGTACGGGGGCTTGCCTCTGGCTACACCTTC	CAWSVRGLASGYTF
-	many	TRBV11-3	TRBJ1-5	17	TGTGCCAGCAGCTTGTTCGTGTCAGGATATAGCAATCAGCCCCAGCATTTT	CASSLFVSGYSNQPQHF
-	-	TRBV29-1	TRBJ1-1	14	TGCAGCGTTGACAGGGGCCAGGTGGGTTCTGAAGCTTTCTTT	CSVDRGQVGSEAFF
-	once	TRBV14	TRBJ1-5	13	TGTGCCAGCAGCTGGGGGCCCAATCAGCCCCAGCATTTT	CASSWGPNQPQHF
-	-	TRBV19	TRBJ1-5	15	TGTGCCAGTAGTGACCCGGGGGATAGCAATCAGCCCCAGCATTTT	CASSDPGDSNQPQHF
-	many	TRBV13	TRBJ1-2	14	TGTGCCAGCAGCTTAGGCACGGGGAACTATGGCTACACCTTC	CASSLGTGNYGYTF
-	-	TRBV4-1	TRBJ1-2	15	TGCGCCAGCAGCCAAGATTTTAGTGCTAACTATGGCTACACCTTC	CASSQDFSANYGYTF
-	-	TRBV11-3	TRBJ2-7	15	TGTGCCAGCACCCAGGGGACACCCGATACCTACGAGCAGTACTTC	CASTQGTPDTYEQYF
-	-	TRBV11-3	TRBJ2-7	14	TGTGCCAGCAGGCGAACAGGGACTTCCTACGAGCAGTACTTC	CASRRTGTSYEQYF
-	few	TRBV6-8	TRBJ2-3	13	TGTGCCAGCACCGACGTACCGTCAGATACGCAGTATTTT	CASTDVPSDTQYF
TRBD1	few	TRBV28	TRBJ1-1	12	TGTGCCAGCGCTCTAGGGGGCGCTTGGGCTTTCTTT	CASALGGAWAFF
-	-	TRBV14	TRBJ2-7	13	TGTGCCAGCAGCCAGACGACCCCTTATGAGCAGTACTTC	CASSQTTPYEQYF
TRBD1	-	TRBV18	TRBJ2-3	15	TGTGCCAGCTCACCGGGACAGGGGTACACAGATACGCAGTATTTT	CASSPGQGYTDTQYF
-	large	TRBV6-8	TRBJ1-1	15	TGTGCCAGCAGTTACTCGGATGGGGGCGGCACTGAAGCTTTCTTT	CASSYSDGGGTEAFF
TRBD2	-	TRBV11-3	TRBJ2-7	14	TGTGCCAGCAGCATCTTAGCGGGGCGATACGAGCAGTACTTC	CASSILAGRYEQYF
-	-	TRBV6-8	TRBJ2-7	14	TGTGCCAGCAGCCACGGGCCGGGGGCCTACGAGCAGTACTTC	CASSHGPGAYEQYF
-	medium-sized	TRBV4-1	TRBJ2-2	16	TGCGCCAGCAGCCCCCAGCCGGGACAAAACACCGGGGAGCTGTTTTTT	CASSPQPGQNTGELFF
TRBD1	once	TRBV5-1	TRBJ2-7	14	TGCGCCAGCAGCTTTCGGACAGGGGACTACGAGCAGTACTTC	CASSFRTGDYEQYF
TRBD2	few	TRBV11-3	TRBJ2-3	16	TGTGCCAGCAGTCGGACTAGCGGGGGGGCAGCAGATACGCAGTATTTT	CASSRTSGGAADTQYF